Reported below is one TCR beta chain. It has no known antigen specificity. No qualities accompany the bases; no much larger clone lies one base away. The data were obtained in a study of blood T cell repertoires in COVID-19 (dated by TCRdb to the early 2020s). At the level of the whole study: Collaborator samples came from the United States, Italy and Spain and covered acute and convalescent phases of COVID-19. Where available, HLA class I and class II types were taken from metadata supplied by the sample provider and were not determined by assay-based typing. Nearly every sample came with metadata listing a de-identified subject ID, COVID-19 status, age in years and sex. Subjects who had been exposed to COVID-19, were actively infected with it, or had recovered from it provided the deeply sampled blood TCRbeta repertoires that made up the dataset. The samples were drawn from the first 160 participants of the ongoing ImmuneRACE study and from 1,254 subjects provided by 6 global collaborators. The material from the prospective study consisted of cDNA or gDNA derived from T cells, B-cell-depleted T cells, or PBMCs. A freely available public database, intended as a resource for researchers studying the immune response to SARS-CoV-2, is where the repertoires were released. Results and caveats for the whole study, not just this receptor: How much clinical and demographic metadata was included differed by source and by participant, and the metadata was provided uncurated.

Trimming leaves V shorter by 4 bases and J shorter by 0 bases, with the junction holding 6 bases beyond the gene matches. From the cysteine up to the phenylalanine, the CDR3 has a length of 17 residues. Kept here is only the CDR3 DNA, which spans 51 bases and is read in frame from base 1. In the germline V gene, CDR1 corresponds to MGHDK and CDR2 to SYGVNS. The collaborating institutions used their own protocols to collect whole blood in K2EDTA tubes. For TCRbeta analysis, collaborators shipped samples as frozen whole blood, isolated PBMCs, or DNA extracted from either of those sample types. The immunoSEQ Assay, a bias-controlled multiplex PCR, was used to amplify TCRbeta CDR3 regions from genomic DNA. The paper's processing steps were these. Nucleated cell counts per sample were estimated from amplification of reference gene primers within the assay. Sequence reads were collapsed and filtered to measure the absolute abundance of every unique TCRbeta CDR3 rearrangement. For each sample, productive Simpson clonality was calculated as the square root of Simpson's diversity index over productive rearrangements. Sourced from immuneACCESS, this table was stored by TCRdb with only in-frame sequences that have V and J called. A share of the clones is absent; for the studies checked, an unresolved V gene accounts for under half, and the remainder has no known explanation. D and trimming come from the DNA, and the V and J calls and clone size come from that table. Counted in this sample were about 100,000 clones; approximately 84% of them appeared once. Over 4% of the sample comes from the top ten.

This clonotype was sampled from a human donor in a cohort sampled during active COVID-19. The sample was peripheral blood. The V and J segments used are TRBV25-1 and TRBJ2-3, with 11 junctional bases fitting TRBD2. The CDR3 amino acid sequence is: CASSAALAGVSTDTQYF. The DNA is TGTGCCAGCAGTGCAGCACTAGCGGGAGTGAGCACAGATACGCAGTATTTT.